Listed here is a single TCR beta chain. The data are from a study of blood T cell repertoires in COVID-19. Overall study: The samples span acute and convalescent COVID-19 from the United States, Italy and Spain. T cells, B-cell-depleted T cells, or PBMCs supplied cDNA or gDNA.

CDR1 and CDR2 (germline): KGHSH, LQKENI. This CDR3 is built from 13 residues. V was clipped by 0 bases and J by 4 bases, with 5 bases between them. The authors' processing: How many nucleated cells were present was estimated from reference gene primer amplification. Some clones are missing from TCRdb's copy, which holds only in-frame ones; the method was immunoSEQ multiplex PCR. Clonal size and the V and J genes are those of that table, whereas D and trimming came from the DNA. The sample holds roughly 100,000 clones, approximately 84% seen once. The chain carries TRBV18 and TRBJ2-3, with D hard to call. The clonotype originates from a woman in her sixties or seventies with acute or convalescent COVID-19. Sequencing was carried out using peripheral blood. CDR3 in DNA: TGTGCCAGCTCACCACCAACAGCAGATACGCAGTATTTT. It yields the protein CASSPPTADTQYF.